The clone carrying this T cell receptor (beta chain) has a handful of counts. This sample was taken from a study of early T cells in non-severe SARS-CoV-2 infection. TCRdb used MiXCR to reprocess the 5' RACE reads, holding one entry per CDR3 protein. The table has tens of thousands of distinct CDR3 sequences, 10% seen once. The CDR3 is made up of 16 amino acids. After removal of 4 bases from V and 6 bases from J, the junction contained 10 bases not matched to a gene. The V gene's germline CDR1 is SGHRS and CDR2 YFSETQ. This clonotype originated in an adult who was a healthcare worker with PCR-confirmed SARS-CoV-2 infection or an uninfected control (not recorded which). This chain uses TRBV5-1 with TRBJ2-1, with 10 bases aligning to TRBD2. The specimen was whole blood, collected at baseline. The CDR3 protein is CASSPIAGGVINEQFF. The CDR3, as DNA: TGCGCCAGCAGCCCAATAGCGGGGGGCGTAATCAATGAGCAGTTCTTC.